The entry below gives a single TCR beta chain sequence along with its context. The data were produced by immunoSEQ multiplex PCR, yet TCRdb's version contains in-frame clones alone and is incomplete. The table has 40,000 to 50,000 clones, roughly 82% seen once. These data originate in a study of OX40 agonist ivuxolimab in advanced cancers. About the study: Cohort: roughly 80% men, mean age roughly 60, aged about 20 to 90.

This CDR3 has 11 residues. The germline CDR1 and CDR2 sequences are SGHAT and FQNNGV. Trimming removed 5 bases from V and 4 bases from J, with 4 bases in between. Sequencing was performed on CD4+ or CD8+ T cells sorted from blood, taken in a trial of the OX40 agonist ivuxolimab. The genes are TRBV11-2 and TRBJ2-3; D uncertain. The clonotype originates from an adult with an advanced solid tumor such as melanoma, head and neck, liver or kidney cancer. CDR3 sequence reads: CASSASDTQYF. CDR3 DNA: TGTGCCAGCAGCGCCTCAGATACGCAGTATTTT. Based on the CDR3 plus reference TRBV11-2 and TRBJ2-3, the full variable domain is EAGVAQSPRYKIIEKRQSVAFWCNPISGHATLYWYQQILGQGPKLLIQFQNNGVVDDSQLPKDRFSAERLKGVDSTLKIQPAKLEDSAVYLCASSASDTQYFGPGTRLTVL.